These 11 T cell receptor beta chains came from one sample sequenced in a study of cytomegalovirus exposure and HLA in healthy donors. Primers: 60 Vbeta forward and 13 Jbeta reverse. Sequenced by immunoSEQ multiplex PCR; TCRdb stores in-frame clones only, minus some. This sample has more than 150,000 clones, with around 86% found just once. Specimen: PBMCs. These receptors originate from a woman in her late teens or twenties in good health and CMV-seronegative.

This chain joins TRBV5-1 and TRBJ2-5; 10 nucleotides match TRBD1. Unmatched junction bases numbered 10, after V lost 4 bases and J lost 4 bases. Germline CDR1 and CDR2: SGHRS and YFSETQ. CDR3 length equals 16 residues. The CDR3 spells CASSGMGTGETETQYF. Written as DNA, the CDR3 is TGCGCCAGCAGCGGAATGGGGACAGGGGAGACAGAGACCCAGTACTTC.

This chain links TRBV5-4 with TRBJ2-7, with TRBD2 matching 10 bases. This CDR3 contains 16 residues. The V and J ends lost 1 base and 5 bases, in that order; junction bases with no gene match: 9. The germline V gene encodes CDR1 SGHNT and CDR2 YYREEE (reference sequence). CDR3 in amino acids: CASSLWVAGGSDEQYF. In DNA form, the CDR3 reads TGTGCCAGCAGCTTGTGGGTAGCGGGAGGAAGCGACGAGCAGTACTTC.

V and J are TRBV7-2 and TRBJ2-2; tentatively, D is TRBD2 (6 bases). With 7 bases removed from V and 6 bases from J, the gap between germline ends came to 15 bases. The germline V gene has CDR1 SGHTA and CDR2 FQGNSA. The CDR3 has 14 residues. CDR3 sequence: CASTSTAGSGELFF. DNA for the CDR3: TGTGCCAGCACCTCGACCGCGGGGTCCGGGGAGCTGTTTTTT. Using reference TRBV7-2 and TRBJ2-2 for the parts outside the CDR3, the full variable domain is GAGVSQSPSNKVTEKGKDVELRCDPISGHTALYWYRQSLGQGLEFLIYFQGNSAPDKSGLPSDRFSAERTGGSVSTLTIQRTQQEDSAVYLCASTSTAGSGELFFGEGSRLTVL.

In its sample, this clone was seen a few times. The chain is built from TRBV20-1 and TRBJ2-7; D not certain. The V gene lost 4 bases and the J gene lost 3 bases, with 4 bases spanning the gap. This CDR3 has 10 residues. CDR1 is DFQATT, CDR2 SNEGSKA, per germline (reference sequence). The CDR3 nucleotides read TGCAGTGCTACCTACTACGAGCAGTACTTC. Protein product: CSATYYEQYF.

The chain has TRBV28 and TRBJ2-7; 9 nucleotides align to TRBD1. The CDR3 is 13 residues long. Trimming at V came to 2 bases and at J to 4 bases, leaving 0 bases not matched to a gene. Per the germline V gene, CDR1 is MDHEN and CDR2 is SYDVKM. In nucleotides, the CDR3 is TGTGCCAGCAGTTTAGGACAGGGGTACGAGCAGTACTTC. Its protein product is CASSLGQGYEQYF. Together with reference TRBV28 and TRBJ2-7, the CDR3 gives the full variable domain: DVKVTQSSRYLVKRTGEKVFLECVQDMDHENMFWYRQDPGLGLRLIYFSYDVKMKEKGDIPEGYSVSREKKERFSLILESASTNQTSMYLCASSLGQGYEQYFGPGTRLTVT.

The J gene is TRBJ1-5, the V gene TRBV6-1; D is perhaps TRBD1 (5 bases). The CDR3 totals 14 residues. Germline CDR1 reads MNHNS; CDR2 reads SASEGT. The ends were cut back, 2 bases at V and 4 bases at J, with 9 bases in the middle. CDR3 bases: TGTGCCAGCAGTGAATATGGGGGGAATCAGCCCCAGCATTTT. Amino acid sequence: CASSEYGGNQPQHF.

The chain uses TRBV28 and TRBJ2-2; tentatively, D is TRBD1 (6 bases). V gave up 1 base and J gave up 0 bases, with 9 bases separating them. The CDR3 is made up of 16 amino acids. Germline V gene lookup returns CDR1 MDHEN and CDR2 SYDVKM. The CDR3 spells CASSLSGTPNTGELFF. Here the CDR3 DNA reads TGTGCCAGCAGTTTATCCGGGACACCGAACACCGGGGAGCTGTTTTTT.

This clone was found a few times. This chain joins TRBV28 and TRBJ2-7; D is perhaps TRBD2 (7 bases). CDR1 and CDR2 from the germline V gene are MDHEN and SYDVKM. The CDR3 is 15 amino acids. Trimming pared 2 bases from V and 2 bases from J, leaving 13 bases between. CDR3 amino acids: CASSLAGAGTYEQYF. The CDR3, as DNA: TGTGCCAGCAGTTTAGCGGGGGCGGGAACCTACGAGCAGTACTTC.

The rearrangement links TRBV2 to TRBJ2-7; D might be TRBD2 (6 bases). Trimming cost V 6 bases and J 7 bases, with 25 bases left between them. The CDR3 length is 16 residues. Germline CDR1 and CDR2: SNHLY and FYNNEI. CDR3 in amino acids: CASSPTEGIIGREQYF. CDR3 coding DNA: TGTGCCAGCAGCCCGACGGAGGGGATCATCGGTCGTGAGCAGTACTTC.

This clone was seen more than once but under ten times. The DNA for the CDR3 is TGTGCCAGCACCGGGACAGCGAACACTGAAGCTTTCTTT. Its protein product is CASTGTANTEAFF. V gene TRBV6-1 combines with J gene TRBJ1-1; 7 bases match TRBD1. V lost 7 bases to trimming and J lost 1 base; unmatched junction nucleotides: 3. Germline CDR1 and CDR2: MNHNS and SASEGT. CDR3 size: 13 residues.

J is TRBJ1-4 and V is TRBV19, with no clear D. The V and J ends lost 5 bases and 0 bases respectively, with 10 bases between them. The CDR3 covers 15 residues. The germline V gene has CDR1 LNHDA and CDR2 SQIVND (reference sequence). In DNA form, the CDR3 reads TGTGCCAGTAGTGCCAGACGGGCAACTAATGAAAAACTGTTTTTT. Translated, it gives CASSARRATNEKLFF.